This T cell receptor (beta chain) was captured by sequencing in a study of technical replicates of blood from four donors. Produced via immunoSEQ multiplex PCR; TCRdb's table is partial and in-frame only. The sample consists of around 68,000 clones, about 97% of them appearing once. The CDR3 is 13 amino acids. CDR1 and CDR2 from the germline V gene are SGHRS and YFSETQ. V lost 4 bases, J lost 1 base, and 8 bases lay in between. Source material: T cells isolated from PBMCs. V and J are TRBV5-1 and TRBJ2-5; tentatively, D is TRBD2 (6 bases). This TCR derives from a human donor in good health. For the CDR3, the DNA is TGCGCCAGCAGCGGACTAACCCAAGAGACCCAGTACTTC. Its translation is CASSGLTQETQYF.